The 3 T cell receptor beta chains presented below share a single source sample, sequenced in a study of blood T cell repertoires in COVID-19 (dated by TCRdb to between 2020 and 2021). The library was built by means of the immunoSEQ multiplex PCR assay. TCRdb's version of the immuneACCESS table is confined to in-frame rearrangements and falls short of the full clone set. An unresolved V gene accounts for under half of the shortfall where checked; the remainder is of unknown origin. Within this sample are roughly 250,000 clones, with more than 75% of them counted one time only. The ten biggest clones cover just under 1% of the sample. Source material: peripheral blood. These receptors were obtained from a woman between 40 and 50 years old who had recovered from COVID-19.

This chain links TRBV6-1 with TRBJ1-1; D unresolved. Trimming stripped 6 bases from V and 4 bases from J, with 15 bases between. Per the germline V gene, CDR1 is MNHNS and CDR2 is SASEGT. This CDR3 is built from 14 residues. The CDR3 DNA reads TGTGCCAGCAGCCCCGGAGGTATGAGCACTGAAGCTTTCTTT. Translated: CASSPGGMSTEAFF.

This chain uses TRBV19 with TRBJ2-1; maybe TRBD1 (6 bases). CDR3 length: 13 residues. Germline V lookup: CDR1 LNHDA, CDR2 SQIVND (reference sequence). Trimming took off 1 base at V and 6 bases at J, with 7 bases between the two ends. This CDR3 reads CASSIGGPNEQFF. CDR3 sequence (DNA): TGTGCCAGTAGTATAGGGGGGCCCAATGAGCAGTTCTTC.

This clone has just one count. DNA for the CDR3: TGTGCCAGCAGTTTAGTGGGACTAGCGGGGGGTGAGCAGTTCTTC. It is translated as CASSLVGLAGGEQFF. The chain has TRBV28 and TRBJ2-1; TRBD2 matches at 15 bases. Germline CDR1 and CDR2: MDHEN and SYDVKM. CDR3 length equals 15 residues. The V and J ends lost 2 bases and 9 bases, in that order; junction bases with no gene match: 2. The whole variable domain, remainder taken from reference TRBV28 and TRBJ2-1, is DVKVTQSSRYLVKRTGEKVFLECVQDMDHENMFWYRQDPGLGLRLIYFSYDVKMKEKGDIPEGYSVSREKKERFSLILESASTNQTSMYLCASSLVGLAGGEQFFGPGTRLTVL.